This T cell receptor beta chain was sequenced during a study of T cell responses to AZD1222 COVID-19 vaccine. Notes on this clone: The antigen is unknown.

The data were produced by immunoSEQ multiplex PCR, yet TCRdb's version contains in-frame clones alone and is incomplete. The data show about 170,000 clones, around 89% seen once. Germline CDR1 reads SNHLY; CDR2 reads FYNNEI. The CDR3 extends over 11 amino acids. V was trimmed by 7 bases and J by 11 bases, leaving 14 bases between them. Broader study findings: The span of vaccine-associated CD4 TCRs extended across spike, with dominance at 160-218 and 743-854. Unmutated variant regions are reportedly the target of nearly half of TCRs that are spike-specific. Every sample of the repertoires postdated the peak T cell response. Most donors were white British, females outnumbered males, and clonal diversity was possibly underestimated.

The TCR sequence derives from an adult who received the MenACWY meningococcal vaccine as a control. V is TRBV2 and J is TRBJ1-2; D gene unclear. The sample consisted of peripheral blood, taken 28 days after the second dose of the MenACWY control vaccine. The CDR3 DNA is TGTGCCAGCAATGGTCAAGGAGAGTACACCTTC. Amino acids: CASNGQGEYTF.